Each of the 22 T cell receptor beta chains below was sequenced from the same sample in a study of CD8 T cells in Susac syndrome. Random-hexamer reverse transcription was applied to about 0.45 to 1 ug RNA. Using its own MiXCR run on the immunoSEQ multiplex PCR reads, TCRdb lists one record per CDR3 protein. The sample includes approximately 120,000 distinct CDR3 sequences, about 95% of them seen just once. The sequenced sample was CD4+ T cells from PBMCs. Source of these receptors: a human donor in good health.

V and J are TRBV2 and TRBJ2-2, with D perhaps TRBD2 (6 bases). Germline-derived CDR1 and CDR2 are SNHLY and FYNNEI. Trimming pared 8 bases from V and 1 base from J, leaving 8 bases between. The CDR3 loop spans 13 amino acids. CDR3 nucleotides: TGTGCCAGCCTCGGGAGGAACACCGGGGAGCTGTTTTTT. This encodes CASLGRNTGELFF.

The chain employs TRBV15 and TRBJ2-3; either TRBD1 or TRBD2 may supply D (5 bases each). The CDR3 loop spans 13 amino acids. V was pared by 5 bases and J by 4 bases, with 10 bases between. Germline V gene data show CDR1 as LNHNV and CDR2 as YYDKDF (reference sequence). CDR3 region: CATSGGFADTQYF. In DNA form, the CDR3 reads TGTGCCACCAGCGGGGGATTTGCAGATACGCAGTATTTT.

As regards this clonotype: Germline is not matched at one junction end, which may reflect a read error. The chain recombines TRBV7-7 with TRBJ2-2; D is ambiguous. The CDR3 length is 14 residues. From germline, CDR1 is SSHAT and CDR2 FNYEAQ (reference sequence). The CDR3 sequence is CASSPLIDTGELFF. The CDR3 nucleotides are TGTGCTAGCAGCCCCCTAATAGACACCGGGGAGCTGTTTTTT.

The chain carries TRBV19 and TRBJ1-1, with D hard to call. The ends were cut back, 3 bases at V and 4 bases at J, with 9 bases in the middle. The germline V gene has CDR1 LNHDA and CDR2 SQIVND (reference sequence). This CDR3 is 13 amino acids long. The CDR3 protein is CASSIPRGTEAFF. For the CDR3, the DNA is TGTGCCAGTAGTATCCCCCGCGGCACTGAAGCTTTCTTT.

The chain links TRBV15 to TRBJ2-7; the match to TRBD1 covers 7 bases. V dropped 5 bases and J dropped 0; count of bases not matched to a gene: 4. Germline V lookup: CDR1 LNHNV, CDR2 YYDKDF (reference sequence). This CDR3 has 14 residues. The CDR3 coding sequence is TGTGCCACCAGCGTCGACAGGGTCTCCTACGAGCAGTACTTC. It translates to CATSVDRVSYEQYF.

This chain uses TRBV30 with TRBJ2-3, with TRBD1 as a possible D gene (8 bases). Deletions cut 1 base from V and 0 bases from J, with 23 bases between. CDR3 length: 19 residues. The germline gives CDR1 GTSNPN, CDR2 SVGIG (reference sequence). CDR3 sequence: CAWSDWTGREATSTDTQYF. The CDR3 bases are TGTGCCTGGAGTGACTGGACAGGGAGGGAGGCCACTAGCACAGATACGCAGTATTTT.

The chain carries TRBV29-1 and TRBJ1-2, with TRBD1 matching 10 bases. Germline CDR1 SQVTM, CDR2 ANQGSEA. Trimming took 5 bases from V and 5 from J; bases not matched to a gene: 14. The CDR3 sequence is 16 residues long. The CDR3: CSVPRHGGQGKYGYTF. For the CDR3, the DNA is TGCAGCGTTCCCAGGCACGGGGGACAGGGGAAATATGGCTACACCTTC.

The chain recombines TRBV27 with TRBJ2-1; D is perhaps TRBD1 (6 bases). This CDR3 contains 14 residues. V dropped 5 bases and J dropped 3 bases, with 11 bases sitting between them. The germline V gene encodes CDR1 MNHEY and CDR2 SMNVEV (reference sequence). This chain's CDR3 is CASSGRQVYNEQFF. The CDR3 nucleotides read TGTGCCAGCAGTGGGCGACAGGTCTACAATGAGCAGTTCTTC.

The rearrangement links TRBV6-5 to TRBJ1-5; D not resolved. Germline-derived CDR1 and CDR2 are MNHEY and SVGAGI. The CDR3 contains 12 residues. V shed 2 bases and J shed 9 bases, with 8 bases lying between them. The CDR3 bases are TGTGCCAGCAGTTACAGGGAAGGGCCCCAGCATTTT. Translation gives CASSYREGPQHF.

This chain connects TRBV30 to TRBJ1-2; D is unclear. V was pared by 0 bases and J by 4 bases, with 12 bases between. The germline gives CDR1 GTSNPN, CDR2 SVGIG (reference sequence). This CDR3 comprises 14 residues. This chain's CDR3 is CAWSVAQKGYGYTF. The CDR3, as DNA: TGTGCCTGGAGTGTAGCACAGAAGGGCTATGGCTACACCTTC.

This chain joins TRBV20-1 and TRBJ2-7; D uncertain. The CDR3 contains 14 residues. Germline loops: CDR1 DFQATT, CDR2 SNEGSKA (reference sequence). V dropped 4 bases and J dropped 4 bases, with 17 bases sitting between them. The CDR3 DNA is TGCAGTGCTAACCTTGGGTCTGAGCAATACGAGCAGTACTTC. Its protein product is CSANLGSEQYEQYF.

The CDR3 is CASSLGGVTNTEAFF. DNA for the CDR3: TGTGCCAGCAGCTTAGGAGGGGTGACGAACACTGAAGCTTTCTTT. The V gene is TRBV7-2, the J gene TRBJ1-1; TRBD1 might be the D (5 bases). Between the trimmed V and J ends, which lost 1 base and 1 base, there was a span of 10 bases. CDR1 is SGHTA and CDR2 is FQGNSA in the germline V gene. The length of the CDR3 is 15 residues.

This clonotype was seen a single time. CDR3: CSALNPSVITDTQYF. DNA for the CDR3: TGCAGTGCTCTAAACCCTAGCGTAATCACAGATACGCAGTATTTT. The rearrangement links TRBV20-1 to TRBJ2-3, with a tentative D call TRBD2 (6 bases). Germline CDR1 DFQATT, CDR2 SNEGSKA (reference sequence). The CDR3 extends over 15 amino acids. The V end was cut by 5 bases, the J end by 2 bases, with 17 bases between.

The chain joins TRBV3-1 to TRBJ1-1, with D perhaps TRBD1 (5 bases). In germline, CDR1 is LGHDT, CDR2 YNNKEL (reference sequence). The CDR3 has 14 amino acids. The ends were cut back, 4 bases at V and 4 bases at J, with 13 bases in the middle. CDR3 DNA sequence: TGTGCCAGCAGCCCACCAGGGCCCTTCACTGAAGCTTTCTTT. This encodes CASSPPGPFTEAFF. Together with reference TRBV3-1 and TRBJ1-1, the CDR3 gives the full variable domain: DTAVSQTPKYLVTQMGNDKSIKCEQNLGHDTMYWYKQDSKKFLKIMFSYNNKELIINETVPNRFSPKSPDKAHLNLHINSLELGDSAVYFCASSPPGPFTEAFFGQGTRLTVV.

The CDR3 reads CSAGSGTGNEQYF. CDR3 bases: TGCAGTGCTGGAAGCGGGACAGGGAACGAGCAGTACTTC. The chain couples TRBV20-1 to TRBJ2-7; 9 bases match TRBD1. CDR1 is DFQATT, CDR2 SNEGSKA, per germline (reference sequence). The J segment lost 5 bases and the V segment lost 5 bases, leaving 7 bases of the junction unmatched. CDR3 length equals 13 residues.

The chain recombines TRBV29-1 with TRBJ2-6; D unresolved. The CDR3 is made up of 14 amino acids. Germline values: CDR1 SQVTM, CDR2 ANQGSEA. The V gene lost 7 bases and the J gene lost 0 bases, with 10 bases spanning the gap. CDR3 sequence: CSATGGSGANVLTF. The CDR3 bases are TGCAGCGCTACGGGCGGCTCTGGGGCCAACGTCCTGACTTTC.

There are a few counts of this clonotype. The chain is built from TRBV6-2 or TRBV6-3 and TRBJ2-7; 8 positions agree with TRBD1. There are 12 residues in the CDR3. Trimming at V came to 8 bases and at J to 4 bases, leaving 4 bases not matched to a gene. Germline CDR1 MNHEY, CDR2 SVGEGT. The CDR3 region has the DNA TGTGCCAGCCGGGGACAGGAATACGAGCAGTACTTC. Translated, it gives CASRGQEYEQYF.

The rearrangement joins TRBV5-1 to TRBJ2-5, with D possibly matching TRBD2 (5 bases). The V end was cut by 0 bases, the J end by 5 bases, with 11 bases between. Germline assignment: CDR1 SGHRS and CDR2 YFSETQ. This CDR3 has 14 residues. DNA for the CDR3: TGCGCCAGCAGCTTGGGGACGGGGTTGGAGACCCAGTACTTC. This sequence encodes CASSLGTGLETQYF.

This chain links TRBV7-9 with TRBJ2-7, with D perhaps assigned TRBD1 or TRBD2 (5 bases each). Per germline, CDR1 SEHNR and CDR2 FQNEAQ (reference sequence). This CDR3 is 14 amino acids long. The ends were cut back, 5 bases at V and 6 bases at J, with 17 bases in the middle. The CDR3 sequence is CASSEGRRHGEQYF. CDR3 in DNA: TGTGCCAGCAGCGAGGGACGCCGGCACGGCGAGCAGTACTTC.

This chain uses TRBV7-9 with TRBJ2-1, with D perhaps matching TRBD2 (9 bases). The CDR3 spans 18 residues. Germline values: CDR1 SEHNR, CDR2 FQNEAQ (reference sequence). V was shortened by 5 bases and J by 5 bases, with 25 bases between the two germline ends. The DNA of the CDR3 is TGTGCCAGCAGCCGGGACAGGAGCAAACTAGCGGGCGACAATGAGCAGTTCTTC. Protein: CASSRDRSKLAGDNEQFF.

The rearrangement uses TRBV28 and TRBJ2-1; possibly TRBD1 for D (6 bases). CDR3 length: 14 residues. Germline V CDR1 and CDR2: MDHEN, SYDVKM. The V end lost 5 bases, the J end lost 7 bases, and 15 bases lay between the germline ends. CDR3 amino acids: CASSDTGSGNEQFF. Here the CDR3 DNA reads TGTGCCAGCAGTGATACAGGGTCCGGTAATGAGCAGTTCTTC. Based on the CDR3 plus reference TRBV28 and TRBJ2-1, the full variable domain is DVKVTQSSRYLVKRTGEKVFLECVQDMDHENMFWYRQDPGLGLRLIYFSYDVKMKEKGDIPEGYSVSREKKERFSLILESASTNQTSMYLCASSDTGSGNEQFFGPGTRLTVL.

V gene TRBV6-6 combines with J gene TRBJ1-1, with 12 nucleotides matching TRBD1. The CDR3 is 14 amino acids. J was trimmed by 8 bases and V by 2 bases; bases with no gene match: 3. Germline CDR1 reads MNHNY; CDR2 reads SVGAGI (reference sequence). CDR3 DNA: TGTGCCAGCAGTTACCCGGGACAGGGGGCAGAAGCTTTCTTT. Translating gives CASSYPGQGAEAFF.